The 32 T cell receptor beta chains below all came from one sample that was sequenced in a study of shared clonotypes between healthy human individuals. Produced via immunoSEQ multiplex PCR; TCRdb's table is partial and in-frame only. The data hold roughly 850,000 clones, with 90% to 98% observed a single time. CD45RO-negative CD8 cells positively selected for CCR7 made up the naive population, which excluded terminally differentiated effector memory CD45RA+ cells. The sequencing input was naive CD8+ T cells sorted from blood. The receptors here all came from a man aged 25 to 40 in good health.

This clone showed up just a few times. V is TRBV6-5 and J is TRBJ1-1; D remains ambiguous. V lost 6 bases to trimming and J lost 7 bases, with 18 bases between them. Per germline, CDR1 MNHEY and CDR2 SVGAGI. This CDR3 has 14 amino acids. The CDR3 loop is CASSPKSSGGEAFF. DNA for the CDR3: TGTGCCAGCAGCCCCAAATCCTCCGGAGGTGAAGCTTTCTTT.

The chain carries TRBV9 and TRBJ1-1; D unresolved. With 5 bases removed from V and 1 base from J, the gap between germline ends came to 15 bases. Germline lookup yields CDR1 SGDLS and CDR2 YYNGEE. The CDR3 covers 15 residues. The CDR3 here is CASRANVGENTEAFF. DNA for the CDR3: TGTGCCAGCAGGGCAAACGTTGGGGAGAACACTGAAGCTTTCTTT.

V is TRBV7-6 and J is TRBJ2-3; 7 bases are a match to TRBD2. Germline CDR1 is SGHVS and CDR2 is FNYEAQ. Trimming took 1 base from V and 5 from J; bases not matched to a gene: 6. CDR3 length: 15 residues. CDR3 sequence (DNA): TGTGCCAGCAGCTTAGGGGGAGGGGACGGAGATACGCAGTATTTT. Amino acids: CASSLGGGDGDTQYF. Together with reference TRBV7-6 and TRBJ2-3, the CDR3 gives the full variable domain: GAGVSQSPRYKVTKRGQDVALRCDPISGHVSLYWYRQALGQGPEFLTYFNYEAQQDKSGLPNDRFSAERPEGSISTLTIQRTEQRDSAMYRCASSLGGGDGDTQYFGPGTRLTVL.

This chain connects TRBV14 to TRBJ2-5, with TRBD2 as a possible D gene (6 bases). Trimming removed 4 bases at V and 4 bases at J, with 13 bases between. CDR1 and CDR2 from the germline V gene are SGHDN and FVKESK. The CDR3 runs 14 residues. DNA for the CDR3: TGTGCCAGCAGCCCCCCGGGAGCCAGAGAGACCCAGTACTTC. Translated: CASSPPGARETQYF.

The rearrangement uses TRBV29-1 and TRBJ1-2; D uncertain. Germline CDR1 and CDR2: SQVTM and ANQGSEA. Between the trimmed V and J ends, which lost 4 bases and 0 bases, there was a span of 6 bases. The CDR3 has 12 residues. The CDR3 protein is CSVAAANYGYTF. The CDR3 nucleotides read TGCAGCGTTGCGGCAGCTAACTATGGCTACACCTTC. The full variable domain, completed using reference TRBV29-1 and TRBJ1-2, is SAVISQKPSRDICQRGTSLTIQCQVDSQVTMMFWYRQQPGQSLTLIATANQGSEATYESGFVIDKFPISRPNLTFSTLTVSNMSPEDSSIYLCSVAAANYGYTFGSGTRLTVV.

The chain carries TRBV7-6 and TRBJ1-1; 7 bases agree with TRBD1. The CDR3 covers 17 residues. V lost 5 bases to trimming and J lost 1 base; unmatched junction nucleotides: 13. Germline CDR1 is SGHVS and CDR2 is FNYEAQ. DNA of the CDR3: TGTGCCAGCAGCCCGGGACAGAGGGTAAAAGAGAACACTGAAGCTTTCTTT. Amino acid sequence: CASSPGQRVKENTEAFF.

This chain connects TRBV11-2 to TRBJ2-1; 12 bases match TRBD2. The CDR3 contains 17 residues. V trimming: 0 bases; J trimming: 2 bases; junction bases outside the gene matches: 2. The germline CDR1 and CDR2 sequences are SGHAT and FQNNGV. The CDR3 DNA reads TGTGCCAGCAGCTTAGATCCTAGCGGGGGGGCCTACAATGAGCAGTTCTTC. It translates to CASSLDPSGGAYNEQFF.

This clone was picked up one time. This chain links TRBV5-6 with TRBJ2-7, with D uncertain. The CDR3 consists of 13 residues. CDR1 is SGHDT, CDR2 YYEEEE, per germline. With 0 bases removed from V and 3 bases from J, the gap between germline ends came to 7 bases. This chain's CDR3 is CASSLANSYEQYF. In nucleotides, the CDR3 is TGTGCCAGCAGCTTGGCCAATAGCTACGAGCAGTACTTC. Drawing the rest from reference TRBV5-6 and TRBJ2-7, the complete variable domain is DAGVTQSPTHLIKTRGQQVTLRCSPKSGHDTVSWYQQALGQGPQFIFQYYEEEERQRGNFPDRFSGHQFPNYSSELNVNALLLGDSALYLCASSLANSYEQYFGPGTRLTVT.

The CDR3 sequence: CASSAGSLGTEAFF. Here the CDR3 DNA reads TGTGCCAGCAGCGCTGGGTCATTGGGCACTGAAGCTTTCTTT. This chain connects TRBV5-4 to TRBJ1-1; D gene unclear. Trimming stripped 4 bases from V and 4 bases from J, with 14 bases between. The CDR3 sequence is 14 residues long. CDR1 is SGHNT, CDR2 YYREEE, per germline (reference sequence).

The sample holds one count of this clone. The rearrangement joins TRBV7-6 to TRBJ2-2; unclear D gene. Germline loops: CDR1 SGHVS, CDR2 FNYEAQ. Trimming cost V 1 base and J 3 bases, with 12 bases left between them. The CDR3 consists of 16 residues. DNA of the CDR3: TGTGCCAGCAGCTTAGTCCAGGCGGCGGACACCGGGGAGCTGTTTTTT. It translates to CASSLVQAADTGELFF.

The chain combines TRBV9 with TRBJ2-3, with D perhaps given as TRBD1 or TRBD2 (7 bases each). Germline V gene sequence: CDR1 SGDLS, CDR2 YYNGEE. Trimming cost V 2 bases and J 5 bases, with 15 bases left between them. The CDR3 is 15 residues long. CDR3 bases: TGTGCCAGCAGCGTTCGACAGGGAGGGCAAGATACGCAGTATTTT. Translation: CASSVRQGGQDTQYF.

The genes are TRBV15 and TRBJ2-1; weak D call: TRBD1 (5 bases). The V gene lost 0 bases and the J gene lost 1 base, with 7 bases spanning the gap. Germline CDR1 and CDR2: LNHNV and YYDKDF (reference sequence). The CDR3 has 15 residues. The CDR3 loop reads CATSRDRGSYNEQFF. The CDR3 region has the DNA TGTGCCACCAGCAGAGATAGGGGTTCCTACAATGAGCAGTTCTTC.

The chain joins TRBV7-8 to TRBJ2-1; D remains ambiguous. The length of the CDR3 is 11 residues. Germline V CDR1 and CDR2: SGHVS, FQNEAQ. Trimming took 7 bases from V and 6 from J, leaving 7 bases between them. This chain's CDR3 is CASISGNEQFF. Written as DNA, the CDR3 is TGTGCCAGCATAAGTGGCAATGAGCAGTTCTTC.

CDR3 nucleotide sequence: TGCGCCAGCAGCCAGGGACTAGCGGGAGTCGGGTATGAGCAGTTCTTC. Translated, it gives CASSQGLAGVGYEQFF. V is TRBV5-1 and J is TRBJ2-1; 14 positions match TRBD2. Trimming at V came to 4 bases and at J to 8 bases, leaving 8 bases not matched to a gene. Germline V gene lookup returns CDR1 SGHRS and CDR2 YFSETQ. This CDR3 region has 16 residues.

The rearrangement uses TRBV19 and TRBJ1-1; D remains unclear. The V gene lost 3 bases and the J gene lost 0 bases, with 11 bases spanning the gap. The germline V gene encodes CDR1 LNHDA and CDR2 SQIVND (reference sequence). The CDR3 extends over 15 amino acids. For the CDR3, the DNA is TGTGCCAGTAGTATTACCCACAGCATGAACACTGAAGCTTTCTTT. Its translation: CASSITHSMNTEAFF.

This chain connects TRBV19 to TRBJ2-7; D perhaps matches TRBD1 (5 bases). Trimming took 5 bases from V and 3 from J, leaving 23 bases between them. Germline V lookup: CDR1 LNHDA, CDR2 SQIVND (reference sequence). This CDR3 is 17 amino acids long. CDR3 coding DNA: TGTGCCAGTAGTCCAACCAACTTTGAAACAGGTCACTACGAGCAGTACTTC. It is translated as CASSPTNFETGHYEQYF.

This rearrangement joins TRBV12-5 to TRBJ1-2; D unclear. CDR1 and CDR2 from the germline V gene are LGHNT and FRNRAP. The CDR3 has 11 amino acids. Trimming removed 5 bases from V and 4 bases from J, with 5 bases in between. CDR3 loop: CASGGLYGYTF. CDR3 DNA sequence: TGTGCTAGTGGTGGCCTCTATGGCTACACCTTC.

In its sample, this clone was seen a few times. The rearrangement uses TRBV27 and TRBJ2-7, with D tentatively TRBD2 (5 bases). The CDR3 sequence is 13 residues long. The germline V and J ends were trimmed by 9 bases and 4 bases, with 16 bases remaining between them. The germline V gene has CDR1 MNHEY and CDR2 SMNVEV (reference sequence). For the CDR3, the DNA is TGTGCCAGGCCGGGGATTAGCTATTACGAGCAGTACTTC. It codes for CARPGISYYEQYF.

The chain links TRBV28 to TRBJ2-7; D call uncertain. CDR1 is MDHEN, CDR2 SYDVKM, per germline. The CDR3 extends over 11 amino acids. V lost 6 bases and J lost 4, with 7 bases in between. The CDR3: CASSDPYEQYF. The CDR3, as DNA: TGTGCCAGCAGCGACCCTTACGAGCAGTACTTC.

The chain is built from TRBV6-6 and TRBJ2-1; 8 nucleotides align to TRBD2. The CDR3 has 16 amino acids. Germline CDR1 MNHNY, CDR2 SVGAGI (reference sequence). J lost 2 bases, V lost 6 bases, and 9 bases had no gene match. CDR3 sequence: CASSHVTSGTYNEQFF. The CDR3 DNA follows: TGTGCCAGCAGCCACGTCACTAGCGGAACCTACAATGAGCAGTTCTTC.

The chain has TRBV6-5 and TRBJ2-1; tentatively, D is TRBD1 (5 bases). Trimming removed 4 bases from V and 6 bases from J, with 7 bases in between. The CDR3 totals 12 residues. The germline V gene has CDR1 MNHEY and CDR2 SVGAGI. The CDR3 DNA is TGTGCCAGCAGTTTAACAGGCAATGAGCAGTTCTTC. It encodes CASSLTGNEQFF.

The chain joins TRBV11-2 to TRBJ2-2; TRBD2 matches 14 bases. V lost 5 bases, J lost 6 bases, and 5 bases stayed unmatched. This CDR3 is 16 amino acids long. Per the germline V gene, CDR1 is SGHAT and CDR2 is FQNNGV. The CDR3 coding sequence is TGTGCCAGCAGCCCGGGGACTAGCGGGAGACCCGGGGAGCTGTTTTTT. Protein product: CASSPGTSGRPGELFF.

The rearrangement joins TRBV6-1 to TRBJ2-5; TRBD2 matches at 13 bases. The germline V gene encodes CDR1 MNHNS and CDR2 SASEGT. The CDR3 contains 15 residues. With 7 bases clipped from V and 3 bases from J, the junction kept 5 bases outside the gene matches. The CDR3 sequence is CASTKLAGGKETQYF. As DNA, the CDR3 is TGTGCCAGCACTAAACTAGCGGGAGGGAAAGAGACCCAGTACTTC.

Worth noting for this clone: Other DNA sequences in this specimen translate into the identical CDR3. The chain recombines TRBV9 with TRBJ2-1; no reliable D call. The CDR3 contains 14 residues. V was clipped by 0 bases and J by 4 bases, with 8 bases between them. CDR1 and CDR2 (germline): SGDLS, YYNGEE. The CDR3 DNA reads as TGTGCCAGCAGCGTAGGGCCAAATTACAATGAGCAGTTCTTC. This sequence encodes CASSVGPNYNEQFF.

This clone was recorded once. The J gene is TRBJ1-3, the V gene TRBV28; D gene uncertain. Per the germline V gene, CDR1 is MDHEN and CDR2 is SYDVKM. The CDR3 is 14 residues long. V was cut by 3 bases and J by 0 bases, with 6 bases left in between. The CDR3 DNA follows: TGTGCCAGCAGTTTGGCTAGCTCTGGAAACACCATATATTTT. Translating gives CASSLASSGNTIYF.

This chain links TRBV6-5 with TRBJ2-7; 7 bases are shared with TRBD2. The germline V gene encodes CDR1 MNHEY and CDR2 SVGAGI. The V segment lost 6 bases and the J segment 1 base; nucleotides outside the gene matches: 6. The CDR3 has 14 amino acids. The DNA for the CDR3 is TGTGCCAGCAGCTGGGGGACTACATCCTACGAGCAGTACTTC. This translates into CASSWGTTSYEQYF.

V usage is TRBV13 and J usage is TRBJ2-1, with a possible D match to TRBD2 (5 bases). Deletions cut 9 bases from V and 8 bases from J, with 20 bases between. Germline CDR1 is PRHDT and CDR2 is FYEKMQ (reference sequence). CDR3 length equals 14 residues. This CDR3 is CASGGESGQDEQFF. The CDR3 nucleotides read TGTGCCAGTGGTGGGGAGTCTGGGCAAGATGAGCAGTTCTTC. The complete variable domain, with remaining parts taken from reference TRBV13 and TRBJ2-1, reads AAGVIQSPRHLIKEKRETATLKCYPIPRHDTVYWYQQGPGQDPQFLISFYEKMQSDKGSIPDRFSAQQFSDYHSELNMSSLELGDSALYFCASGGESGQDEQFFGPGTRLTVL.

The genes are TRBV4-1 and TRBJ2-3; possibly TRBD2 for D (6 bases). V gave up 5 bases and J gave up 3 bases, with 12 bases separating them. CDR3 size: 14 residues. The V gene's germline CDR1 is MGHRA and CDR2 YSYEKL. CDR3 sequence reads: CASSDGSLTDTQYF. The CDR3 DNA follows: TGCGCCAGCAGCGACGGGAGTTTGACAGATACGCAGTATTTT.

The chain is built from TRBV18 and TRBJ1-2; TRBD1 matches 8 bases. Germline V CDR1 and CDR2: KGHSH, LQKENI. This CDR3 comprises 14 residues. J lost 8 bases, V lost 2 bases, and 7 bases had no gene match. CDR3 DNA: TGTGCCAGCTCACCAACAGGGGGACCCACCGGCTACACCTTC. This translates into CASSPTGGPTGYTF.

J is TRBJ2-1 and V is TRBV19; D gene unclear. Germline V lookup: CDR1 LNHDA, CDR2 SQIVND (reference sequence). The CDR3 is 12 residues long. Deletions cut 2 bases from V and 7 bases from J, with 6 bases between. CDR3 amino acids: CASSIYGNEQFF. CDR3 DNA sequence: TGTGCCAGTAGTATATACGGGAATGAGCAGTTCTTC.

V is TRBV7-2 and J is TRBJ1-4, with 9 bases fitting TRBD1. The CDR3 consists of 15 residues. V lost 6 bases, J lost 4 bases, and 6 bases stayed unmatched. Looked up from germline, CDR1 is SGHTA and CDR2 is FQGNSA. This chain's CDR3 is CASRPKDRGNEKLFF. The CDR3 DNA sequence: TGTGCCAGCAGGCCGAAGGACAGGGGTAATGAAAAACTGTTTTTT.

The gene calls are TRBV27 and TRBJ2-1, with 14 bases that match TRBD2. V lost 5 bases and J lost 2; bases outside the gene matches: 11. The CDR3 extends over 19 amino acids. The germline CDR1 and CDR2 sequences are MNHEY and SMNVEV (reference sequence). The CDR3 loop is CASSGTSGRSMWAYNEQFF. The CDR3, as DNA: TGTGCCAGCAGTGGGACTAGCGGGAGATCTATGTGGGCCTACAATGAGCAGTTCTTC.